This TCR beta chain is from a study of blood T cell repertoires in COVID-19. Study-wide background: Samples of COVID-19 (acute and convalescent) were obtained from the United States, Italy and Spain. PBMCs, B-cell-depleted T cells, or T cells were the source of the cDNA or gDNA that made up the material.

Authors' processing steps: Nucleated cell counts were estimated from reference gene primer amplification. The table came from immunoSEQ multiplex PCR; TCRdb's copy has only in-frame clones and leaves some out. That table gives V, J and clone size, and the DNA gave D and trimming. The sample records under 200,000 clones, approximately 81% being singletons. The V gene's germline CDR1 is SGHRS and CDR2 YFSETQ. This CDR3 has 14 residues. Trimming removed 2 bases at V and 4 bases at J, with 13 bases between. Participants had their cohort set by participant-reported clinical history. The sample taken for sequencing was PBMCs or T cells enriched from blood (not recorded which). V and J are TRBV5-1 and TRBJ2-7; D might be TRBD2 (6 bases). The origin of this receptor is a man in his sixties who had recovered from COVID-19. CDR3 sequence: CASSFGPGTYEQYF. CDR3 sequence (DNA): TGCGCCAGCAGCTTCGGACCGGGGACTTACGAGCAGTACTTC.